Shown below are 2 T cell receptor beta chains from a single sample sequenced in a study of identifying expanded T cells in peripheral blood. Produced via immunoSEQ multiplex PCR; TCRdb's table is partial and in-frame only. The data hold about 78,000 clones, with 84% observed a single time. The sequencing input was blood. These receptors all come from a person aged 18 to 70 in good health.

The rearrangement links TRBV4-1 to TRBJ1-3; D is undetermined. The CDR3 sequence is 16 residues long. The germline gives CDR1 MGHRA, CDR2 YSYEKL. V was cut by 0 bases and J by 0 bases, with 9 bases left in between. CDR3 region: CASSQEATISGNTIYF. In DNA, the CDR3 is TGCGCCAGCAGCCAAGAGGCAACAATCTCTGGAAACACCATATATTTT.

The chain carries TRBV18 and TRBJ2-7; 13 bases line up with TRBD2. This CDR3 is 15 amino acids long. Germline V gene data show CDR1 as KGHSH and CDR2 as LQKENI. The ends lost 3 bases at V and 7 bases at J; junction bases unmatched: 6. CDR3 DNA: TGTGCCAGCTCACCCGGACTAGCGGGAGTCGAAGAGCAGTACTTC. Translation gives CASSPGLAGVEEQYF. Full variable domain (remainder filled in from reference TRBV18 and TRBJ2-7): NAGVMQNPRHLVRRRGQEARLRCSPMKGHSHVYWYRQLPEEGLKFMVYLQKENIIDESGMPKERFSAEFPKEGPSILRIQQVVRGDSAAYFCASSPGLAGVEEQYFGPGTRLTVT.